A single sample gave rise to the 29 T cell receptor beta chains below, sequenced in a study of OX40 agonist ivuxolimab in advanced cancers. Library preparation employed the immunoSEQ multiplex PCR assay. The table was pulled from immuneACCESS by TCRdb, which kept in-frame rearrangements only. Such tables lose some clones; where checked, under half of the loss comes from unresolved V genes, and the rest has no known cause. Recorded for this sample are approximately 89,000 clones; more than 75% of them occurred a single time. Of the sample, around 0.71% is held by the ten largest clones. Sequencing was performed on CD4+ or CD8+ T cells sorted from blood, taken in a trial of the OX40 agonist ivuxolimab. The source is an adult with an advanced solid tumor such as melanoma, head and neck, liver or kidney cancer.

This rearrangement joins TRBV4-3 to TRBJ2-5; TRBD1 agrees at 9 bases. There are 16 residues in the CDR3. V dropped 5 bases and J dropped 5; count of bases not matched to a gene: 12. The germline CDR1 and CDR2 sequences are LGHNA and YSLEER. CDR3 region: CASSTRTGAAWETQYF. The CDR3 region has the DNA TGCGCCAGCAGCACCCGGACAGGGGCCGCGTGGGAGACCCAGTACTTC.

This sequence joins TRBV6-1 and TRBJ2-5; TRBD1 matches 11 bases. The germline CDR1 and CDR2 sequences are MNHNS and SASEGT. The V gene end was trimmed by 6 bases and the J gene end by 4 bases; junction bases not matched to a gene: 7. The CDR3 runs 15 residues. The CDR3 coding sequence is TGTGCCAGCAGGTCGGGACAGGGGGAAGGAGAGACCCAGTACTTC. Protein: CASRSGQGEGETQYF.

This clone was recorded only once. The V and J genes are TRBV28 and TRBJ2-7, with TRBD2 as a possible D gene (6 bases). Trimming removed 5 bases at V and 6 bases at J, with 17 bases between. The CDR3 is 14 residues long. Germline CDR1 and CDR2: MDHEN and SYDVKM. CDR3 loop: CASSRPGTQSEQYF. CDR3 coding DNA: TGTGCCAGCAGTCGCCCCGGGACTCAAAGCGAGCAGTACTTC.

This clone was counted between two and nine times. V and J are TRBV19 and TRBJ1-5; D not resolved. Trimming took off 1 base at V and 0 bases at J, with 7 bases between the two ends. CDR3 length: 15 amino acids. Germline CDR1 reads LNHDA; CDR2 reads SQIVND (reference sequence). Here the CDR3 reads CASSIGGYSNQPQHF. The CDR3 bases are TGTGCCAGTAGTATAGGCGGCTATAGCAATCAGCCCCAGCATTTT. Supplemented by reference TRBV19 and TRBJ1-5, the full variable domain reads DGGITQSPKYLFRKEGQNVTLSCEQNLNHDAMYWYRQDPGQGLRLIYYSQIVNDFQKGDIAEGYSVSREKKESFPLTVTSAQKNPTAFYLCASSIGGYSNQPQHFGDGTRLSIL.

This clone was seen more than once but under ten times. V usage is TRBV28 and J usage is TRBJ1-6; no clear D. V dropped 2 bases and J dropped 6 bases, with 8 bases sitting between them. Germline CDR1 is MDHEN and CDR2 is SYDVKM. This CDR3 has 14 residues. The CDR3 reads CASSLKLSNSPLHF. The CDR3, as DNA: TGTGCCAGCAGTTTAAAGCTTTCTAATTCACCCCTCCACTTT. Drawing the rest from reference TRBV28 and TRBJ1-6, the complete variable domain is DVKVTQSSRYLVKRTGEKVFLECVQDMDHENMFWYRQDPGLGLRLIYFSYDVKMKEKGDIPEGYSVSREKKERFSLILESASTNQTSMYLCASSLKLSNSPLHFGNGTRLTVT.

The V and J genes are TRBV4-3 and TRBJ1-5; D is undetermined. The CDR3 is made up of 13 amino acids. The V end lost 0 bases, the J end lost 9 bases, and 9 bases lay between the germline ends. Germline V lookup: CDR1 LGHNA, CDR2 YSLEER. CDR3 nucleotide sequence: TGCGCCAGCAGCCAAGATTCAGGATTGCCCCAGCATTTT. It encodes CASSQDSGLPQHF.

V and J are TRBV29-1 and TRBJ2-3, with D possibly being TRBD2 (6 bases). Trimming removed 3 bases from V and 0 bases from J, with 7 bases in between. Germline CDR1 reads SQVTM; CDR2 reads ANQGSEA. The CDR3 length is 13 residues. The CDR3: CSVESGSTDTQYF. CDR3 bases: TGCAGCGTTGAGAGCGGGAGCACAGATACGCAGTATTTT.

The gene calls are TRBV5-1 and TRBJ2-4; D is perhaps TRBD1 or TRBD2 (6 bases each). The V end lost 4 bases, the J end lost 0 bases, and 11 bases lay between the germline ends. The germline V gene has CDR1 SGHRS and CDR2 YFSETQ. This CDR3 contains 15 residues. The CDR3 sequence: CASSPEGGAKNIQYF. The CDR3 DNA follows: TGCGCCAGCAGCCCCGAGGGGGGAGCCAAAAACATTCAGTACTTC.

The chain uses TRBV27 and TRBJ2-7, with TRBD2 matching over 8 bases. Germline CDR1 is MNHEY and CDR2 is SMNVEV (reference sequence). The CDR3 spans 15 residues. Trimming cost V 5 bases and J 6 bases; bases outside gene matches: 12. CDR3 nucleotides: TGTGCCAGCAGTCCCGGCTGGACTAGCCCTATCGAGCAGTACTTC. This translates into CASSPGWTSPIEQYF.

The chain combines TRBV5-4 with TRBJ2-5; possible D gene TRBD1, 5 bases. This CDR3 comprises 15 residues. V lost 2 bases, J lost 5 bases, and 16 bases lay in between. The germline gives CDR1 SGHNT, CDR2 YYREEE (reference sequence). CDR3 sequence: CASSFPHVGQETQYF. The CDR3 bases are TGTGCCAGCAGCTTCCCTCACGTGGGGCAGGAGACCCAGTACTTC. The whole variable domain, remainder taken from reference TRBV5-4 and TRBJ2-5, is ETGVTQSPTHLIKTRGQQVTLRCSSQSGHNTVSWYQQALGQGPQFIFQYYREEENGRGNFPPRFSGLQFPNYSSELNVNALELDDSALYLCASSFPHVGQETQYFGPGTRLLVL.

The chain employs TRBV6-1 and TRBJ1-4; the D is unclear. The CDR3 covers 12 residues. V lost 6 bases and J lost 8, with 10 bases in between. Per germline, CDR1 MNHNS and CDR2 SASEGT. The CDR3 DNA is TGTGCCAGCAGGGGCACAACCGAAAAACTGTTTTTT. Its protein product is CASRGTTEKLFF.

CDR3 DNA sequence: TGCAGCACTTATACAGGGAATCGAGATGAGCAGTACTTC. As protein: CSTYTGNRDEQYF. The rearrangement joins TRBV29-1 to TRBJ2-7; D is possibly TRBD1 (6 bases). The CDR3 totals 13 residues. CDR1 is SQVTM and CDR2 is ANQGSEA in the germline V gene. V lost 8 bases and J 7 bases, leaving 21 bases between the germline ends.

The chain has TRBV14 and TRBJ1-1; TRBD1 is a possible D gene (6 bases). CDR1 is SGHDN, CDR2 FVKESK, per germline. V was trimmed by 3 bases and J by 5 bases, leaving 10 bases between them. CDR3 length: 13 amino acids. Written as DNA, the CDR3 is TGTGCCAGCAGCCACCTCGACAGGACTGAAGCTTTCTTT. The encoded protein is CASSHLDRTEAFF.

V usage is TRBV19 and J usage is TRBJ1-4; the D gene is possibly TRBD1 (5 bases). CDR1 is LNHDA and CDR2 is SQIVND in the germline V gene (reference sequence). V was clipped by 3 bases and J by 2 bases, with 16 bases between them. CDR3 size: 17 residues. This CDR3 reads CASSMNIRGTTNEKLFF. The DNA of the CDR3 is TGTGCCAGTAGTATGAATATTAGGGGAACGACTAATGAAAAACTGTTTTTT.

The gene calls are TRBV23-1 and TRBJ2-7; the D call may be TRBD1 or TRBD2 (6 bases each). TRBV23-1 is filed as an ORF, its function uncertain. The CDR3 totals 19 residues. V lost 2 bases and J 5 bases, leaving 28 bases between the germline ends. CDR3 loop: CASSQGGQGTTYDPDEQYF. CDR3 DNA sequence: TGCGCCAGCAGTCAAGGGGGGCAGGGGACCACCTACGATCCGGACGAGCAGTACTTC.

The chain has TRBV5-1 and TRBJ2-3; D remains ambiguous. This CDR3 has 12 residues. Germline V gene lookup returns CDR1 SGHRS and CDR2 YFSETQ. Trimming took off 2 bases at V and 4 bases at J, with 5 bases between the two ends. CDR3 in amino acids: CASSFGSDTQYF. The DNA of the CDR3 is TGCGCCAGCAGCTTCGGGTCAGATACGCAGTATTTT.

V usage is TRBV27 and J usage is TRBJ1-5, with D hard to call. Germline values: CDR1 MNHEY, CDR2 SMNVEV (reference sequence). V gave up 2 bases and J gave up 0 bases, with 8 bases separating them. The CDR3 has 15 residues. Here the CDR3 reads CASSLIENSNQPQHF. CDR3 DNA: TGTGCCAGCAGTTTAATAGAAAATAGCAATCAGCCCCAGCATTTT.

This chain uses TRBV11-3 with TRBJ1-5; D not resolved. The ends were cut back, 1 base at V and 0 bases at J, with 16 bases in the middle. The CDR3 is 18 residues long. Per the germline V gene, CDR1 is SGHNT and CDR2 is YENEEA. The CDR3 protein is CASSLVDDGRYSNQPQHF. The CDR3 bases are TGTGCCAGCAGCTTAGTCGACGATGGGAGATATAGCAATCAGCCCCAGCATTTT.

The V call is TRBV7-8, the J call TRBJ2-2; 8 bases align to TRBD1. V dropped 3 bases and J dropped 1; count of bases not matched to a gene: 10. CDR3 length: 18 amino acids. CDR1 and CDR2 from the germline V gene are SGHVS and FQNEAQ. The CDR3 is CASSFLPPGTGNTGELFF. CDR3 coding DNA: TGTGCCAGCAGCTTCCTTCCCCCCGGGACAGGGAACACCGGGGAGCTGTTTTTT.

The chain recombines TRBV27 with TRBJ2-1; 7 nucleotides agree with TRBD2. Trimming took 2 bases from V and 7 from J; bases not matched to a gene: 8. Germline V lookup: CDR1 MNHEY, CDR2 SMNVEV (reference sequence). The CDR3 runs to 15 residues. CDR3 sequence (DNA): TGTGCCAGCAGTTTAGTGCCGGGAGGTGAGAATGAGCAGTTCTTC. This sequence encodes CASSLVPGGENEQFF.

The chain links TRBV11-2 to TRBJ2-1; D possibly corresponds to TRBD2 (7 bases). The V and J ends lost 2 bases and 8 bases respectively, with 19 bases between them. Germline V gene sequence: CDR1 SGHAT, CDR2 FQNNGV. CDR3 size: 16 residues. DNA for the CDR3: TGTGCCAGCAGCTTAAAGGACAGCCGCGGGGGATATGAGCAGTTCTTC. Protein product: CASSLKDSRGGYEQFF.

This clone was detected a few times. The V call is TRBV19, the J call TRBJ2-3, with D tentatively TRBD2 (6 bases). CDR3 length: 13 amino acids. Germline V gene lookup returns CDR1 LNHDA and CDR2 SQIVND (reference sequence). V was clipped by 4 bases and J by 11 bases, with 16 bases between them. The CDR3 bases are TGTGCCAGTAGTACAAGGGGTCGGGGGAGGCAGTATTTT. Translation gives CASSTRGRGRQYF.

The rearrangement joins TRBV15 to TRBJ2-3; the D gene is possibly TRBD2 (5 bases). CDR1 and CDR2 (germline): LNHNV, YYDKDF (reference sequence). There are 15 residues in the CDR3. Trimming left V 3 bases short and J 5 bases short, with 15 bases between. This chain's CDR3 is CATSRRALEVDTQYF. The DNA of the CDR3 is TGTGCCACCAGCAGGAGGGCCCTCGAGGTAGATACGCAGTATTTT.

V usage is TRBV5-4 and J usage is TRBJ2-2; D is unresolved. Germline CDR1 is SGHNT and CDR2 is YYREEE (reference sequence). The CDR3 loop spans 14 amino acids. V was pared by 2 bases and J by 5 bases, with 10 bases between. In nucleotides, the CDR3 is TGTGCCAGCAGCTTTGGGGTGTCTACCGGGGAGCTGTTTTTT. Translating it yields CASSFGVSTGELFF.

This clone was recorded only once. CDR3 bases: TGTGCCAGCAGCCCACAGGTCGCGGCCCAGAACACTGAAGCTTTCTTT. Residues: CASSPQVAAQNTEAFF. This chain links TRBV14 with TRBJ1-1; possibly TRBD1 for D (5 bases). The length of the CDR3 is 16 residues. V lost 4 bases and J 1 base, leaving 16 bases between the germline ends. Germline V gives CDR1 SGHDN, CDR2 FVKESK.

The V and J genes are TRBV28 and TRBJ2-7; D may correspond to TRBD1 or TRBD2 (5 bases each). Trimming removed 3 bases at V and 6 bases at J, with 15 bases between. CDR1 is MDHEN, CDR2 SYDVKM, per germline. The CDR3 contains 14 residues. CDR3 protein: CASSLNGLRGEQYF. The CDR3 DNA sequence: TGTGCCAGCAGTTTGAACGGCCTGAGGGGCGAGCAGTACTTC.

J is TRBJ1-5 and V is TRBV6-5; D gene unclear. This CDR3 contains 14 residues. V was cut by 0 bases and J by 5 bases, with 8 bases left in between. Germline V gives CDR1 MNHEY, CDR2 SVGAGI. The CDR3: CASSYSSRDQPQHF. For the CDR3, the DNA is TGTGCCAGCAGTTACTCGTCAAGGGATCAGCCCCAGCATTTT.

The chain combines TRBV5-6 with TRBJ2-5, with D tentatively TRBD1 (6 bases). Deletions cut 2 bases from V and 3 bases from J, with 8 bases between. Germline V lookup: CDR1 SGHDT, CDR2 YYEEEE. CDR3 length equals 13 residues. The CDR3 DNA reads TGTGCCAGCAGCTTACAGGGAGAAGAGACCCAGTACTTC. Translation gives CASSLQGEETQYF.

This chain uses TRBV6-5 with TRBJ1-1; possibly TRBD1 for D (5 bases). CDR1 and CDR2 (germline): MNHEY, SVGAGI. This CDR3 has 14 amino acids. Trimming stripped 6 bases from V and 6 bases from J, with 17 bases between. The CDR3 DNA reads as TGTGCCAGCAGGCACTCTGGGGCGCCGGCTGAAGCTTTCTTT. Amino acids: CASRHSGAPAEAFF.